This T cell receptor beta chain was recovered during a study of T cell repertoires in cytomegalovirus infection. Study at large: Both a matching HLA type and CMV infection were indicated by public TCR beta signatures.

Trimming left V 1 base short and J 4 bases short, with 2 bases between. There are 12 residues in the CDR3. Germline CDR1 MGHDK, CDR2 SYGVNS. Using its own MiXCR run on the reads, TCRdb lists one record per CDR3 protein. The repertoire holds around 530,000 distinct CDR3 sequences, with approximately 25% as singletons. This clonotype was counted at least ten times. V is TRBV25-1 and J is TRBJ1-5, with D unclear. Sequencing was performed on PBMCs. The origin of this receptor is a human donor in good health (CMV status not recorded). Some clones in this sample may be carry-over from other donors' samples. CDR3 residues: CASSEWNQPQHF. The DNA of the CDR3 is TGTGCCAGCAGTGAATGGAATCAGCCCCAGCATTTT.